These 30 T cell receptor beta chains originate from one sample sequenced in a study of T cells in Graves' hyperthyroidism and ophthalmopathy (dated by TCRdb to about 2019). The library was prepared using multiplex PCR. TCRdb lists the instrument as Illumina HiSeq 2000. TCR beta CDR3 regions were amplified from RNA transcripts. A first-round RT-PCR of the TCR CDR3 used the HTBI primer set with the Qiagen OneStep RT-PCR kit. The public reads were quality trimmed at Q25 with fastp and then assembled into clones with MiXCR by TCRdb, keeping productive beta chains. For every CDR3 protein sequence, its rows merge into one entry that carries the most common genes and DNA. The sample table records approximately 610,000 distinct CDR3 sequences; about 15% of these occur just once. The ten largest clones capture 3.5% to 4.5% of the sample. The sample comprised blood. The receptor source for this set is a woman in her 40s with Graves' ophthalmopathy.

In its sample, this clonotype was seen many times. A read error may produce the germline difference seen at one junction end. The chain has TRBV30 and TRBJ2-5, with 7 positions matching TRBD2. This CDR3 spans 13 amino acids. Per germline, CDR1 GTSNPN and CDR2 SVGIG (reference sequence). The CDR3: CVWSEAGEETQYF. CDR3 sequence (DNA): TGTGTCTGGAGTGAGGCGGGGGAAGAGACCCAGTACTTC.

In its sample, this clonotype was seen many times. This chain links TRBV11-2 with TRBJ2-2; no clear D gene. The CDR3 is 16 residues long. V dropped 1 base and J dropped 4 bases, with 13 bases sitting between them. The germline V gene encodes CDR1 SGHAT and CDR2 FQNNGV. The CDR3 sequence is CASSLGRLGSTGELFF. DNA for the CDR3: TGTGCCAGCAGCTTAGGACGTTTAGGATCCACCGGGGAGCTGTTTTTT. Full variable domain (missing parts from reference TRBV11-2 and TRBJ2-2): EAGVAQSPRYKIIEKRQSVAFWCNPISGHATLYWYQQILGQGPKLLIQFQNNGVVDDSQLPKDRFSAERLKGVDSTLKIQPAKLEDSAVYLCASSLGRLGSTGELFFGEGSRLTVL.

This clonotype was seen many times. CDR3 sequence reads: CATSTAGGASSQPQHF. The DNA of the CDR3 is TGTGCCACCTCAACCGCCGGGGGGGCCTCCAGTCAGCCCCAGCATTTT. The J gene is TRBJ1-5, the V gene TRBV10-3; tentatively, D is TRBD1 (6 bases). The CDR3 covers 16 residues. Trimming took off 10 bases at V and 6 bases at J, with 25 bases between the two ends. From germline, CDR1 is ENHRY and CDR2 SYGVKD.

This clonotype was counted a few times. V is TRBV6-2 or TRBV6-3 and J is TRBJ2-7; 7 nucleotides line up with TRBD2. The germline V gene has CDR1 MNHEY and CDR2 SVGEGT. There are 15 residues in the CDR3. After removal of 0 bases from V and 1 base from J, the junction contained 3 bases not matched to a gene. The CDR3 nucleotides read TGTGCCAGCAGTTACTCGCCTAGCGGATCCTACGAGCAGTACTTC. Protein sequence: CASSYSPSGSYEQYF.

This clonotype was found many times. The rearrangement joins TRBV19 to TRBJ2-7; D unclear. Germline-derived CDR1 and CDR2 are LNHDA and SQIVND (reference sequence). Trimming removed 3 bases from V and 0 bases from J, with 9 bases in between. The CDR3 length is 14 residues. CDR3 nucleotides: TGTGCCAGTAGTATTCAGAGTACCTCCTACGAGCAGTACTTC. Translated: CASSIQSTSYEQYF.

This chain uses TRBV7-9 with TRBJ1-5, with D possibly TRBD1 on 6 matching bases. Germline assignment: CDR1 SEHNR and CDR2 FQNEAQ (reference sequence). The CDR3 is 19 residues long. V shed 1 base and J shed 2 bases, with 21 bases lying between them. CDR3 DNA sequence: TGTGCCAGCAGCTTAGTAGGTACAGGGAGCTCCTTTGGCAATCAGCCCCAGCATTTT. Translated: CASSLVGTGSSFGNQPQHF. The full variable domain, in which reference TRBV7-9 and TRBJ1-5 provide the parts outside the CDR3, is DTGVSQNPRHKITKRGQNVTFRCDPISEHNRLYWYRQTLGQGPEFLTYFQNEAQLEKSRLLSDRFSAERPKGSFSTLEIQRTEQGDSAMYLCASSLVGTGSSFGNQPQHFGDGTRLSIL.

In its sample, this clonotype was seen many times. The chain joins TRBV28 to TRBJ1-1, with D perhaps matching TRBD1 (6 bases). V was pared by 2 bases and J by 7 bases, with 8 bases between. The CDR3 loop spans 12 amino acids. Germline CDR1 MDHEN, CDR2 SYDVKM. Here the CDR3 reads CASSLADSEAFF. DNA for the CDR3: TGTGCCAGCAGTTTAGCGGACAGTGAAGCTTTCTTT.

This clonotype was found many times. The V gene is TRBV12-3 or TRBV12-4, the J gene TRBJ2-3; D unresolved. CDR3 length: 13 residues. Deletions cut 3 bases from V and 4 bases from J, with 8 bases between. Here the CDR3 reads CASSFVQADTQYF. In DNA, the CDR3 is TGTGCCAGCAGTTTCGTCCAGGCAGATACGCAGTATTTT.

There are many counts of this clonotype. This chain uses TRBV28 with TRBJ1-2; D gene uncertain. The CDR3 sequence is 12 residues long. The germline gives CDR1 MDHEN, CDR2 SYDVKM. Trimming removed 10 bases from V and 3 bases from J, with 12 bases in between. The CDR3 region has the DNA TGTGCCATCCGGCAGAGGGACTATGGCTACACCTTC. It translates to CAIRQRDYGYTF.

At least ten counts were recorded for this clonotype. The chain joins TRBV7-9 to TRBJ2-2; D ambiguous. Germline V gene sequence: CDR1 SEHNR, CDR2 FQNEAQ (reference sequence). This CDR3 has 15 residues. The ends were cut back, 1 base at V and 2 bases at J, with 8 bases in the middle. The CDR3 loop is CASSLDAGNTGELFF. CDR3 sequence (DNA): TGTGCCAGCAGCTTAGACGCAGGAAACACCGGGGAGCTGTTTTTT.

This clonotype was detected a few times. This chain links TRBV19 with TRBJ2-5, with 13 bases fitting TRBD2. Trimming took 3 bases from V and 5 from J; bases not matched to a gene: 6. The CDR3 covers 16 residues. Per germline, CDR1 LNHDA and CDR2 SQIVND (reference sequence). The CDR3 reads CASSIGLAGDMETQYF. DNA of the CDR3: TGTGCCAGTAGTATTGGACTAGCGGGAGATATGGAGACCCAGTACTTC.

This clonotype was counted at least ten times. This chain links TRBV20-1 with TRBJ2-7; D perhaps matches TRBD1 (6 bases). The germline V gene encodes CDR1 DFQATT and CDR2 SNEGSKA (reference sequence). The CDR3 length is 20 residues. V was clipped by 1 base and J by 0 bases, with 28 bases between them. The CDR3 DNA reads as TGCAGTGCTAGAGTGCCTTTAGAGGGGGATCCAGCGATACACTCCTACGAGCAGTACTTC. This codes for CSARVPLEGDPAIHSYEQYF.

This clonotype was counted ten times or more. The chain couples TRBV7-2 to TRBJ1-5, with D unclear. CDR1 is SGHTA, CDR2 FQGNSA, per germline. The CDR3 has 17 residues. Trimming removed 0 bases from V and 4 bases from J, with 16 bases in between. For the CDR3, the DNA is TGTGCCAGCAGCTTAGCGGCGGGAGCCCCATCTAATCAGCCCCAGCATTTT. Translation gives CASSLAAGAPSNQPQHF.

There are many counts of this clonotype. This chain links TRBV6-2 or TRBV6-3 with TRBJ2-7, with 8 bases identical to TRBD2. CDR3 length: 17 residues. V gave up 2 bases and J gave up 5 bases; unmatched junction bases: 14. Per germline, CDR1 MNHEY and CDR2 SVGEGT. The CDR3 DNA reads TGTGCCAGCAGTTACGTCAGAGGGAGCGGGAGAACCCACGAGCAGTACTTC. The encoded protein is CASSYVRGSGRTHEQYF.

V and J are TRBV12-3 or TRBV12-4 and TRBJ2-7; TRBD2 aligns across 14 bases. V lost 4 bases and J lost 7; bases outside the gene matches: 6. The CDR3 spans 15 residues. The CDR3 spells CASSSGLAGAREQYF. In DNA form, the CDR3 reads TGTGCCAGCAGTTCGGGACTAGCGGGAGCTCGGGAGCAGTACTTC.

This clonotype came up many times. The chain is built from TRBV20-1 and TRBJ2-5, with D unclear. Germline CDR1 and CDR2: DFQATT and SNEGSKA (reference sequence). The V end lost 7 bases, the J end lost 5 bases, and 14 bases lay between the germline ends. The CDR3 spans 12 residues. The CDR3 sequence: CSVARAGETQYF. CDR3 coding DNA: TGCAGTGTAGCACGGGCCGGGGAGACCCAGTACTTC.

V is TRBV4-1 and J is TRBJ2-7, with D possibly TRBD1 on 5 matching bases. Germline CDR1 reads MGHRA; CDR2 reads YSYEKL. This CDR3 comprises 14 residues. V was pared by 0 bases and J by 5 bases, with 11 bases between. The chain's CDR3 is CASSQDRRGDEQYF. The CDR3 nucleotides read TGCGCCAGCAGCCAAGATCGAAGGGGTGACGAGCAGTACTTC.

At least ten counts were recorded for this clonotype. CDR3 loop: CASRLPTGGGETQYF. In DNA, the CDR3 is TGTGCCAGCAGACTCCCGACAGGGGGCGGTGAGACCCAGTACTTC. The V gene is TRBV2, the J gene TRBJ2-5; TRBD1 aligns across 10 bases. Germline lookup yields CDR1 SNHLY and CDR2 FYNNEI. The junction had 9 bases not matched to a gene; V was cut back by 6 bases and J by 5 bases. CDR3 length: 15 residues.

This sequence joins TRBV13 and TRBJ2-5; TRBD2 is a possible D gene (6 bases). Trimming cost V 5 bases and J 2 bases, with 12 bases left between them. The CDR3 has 14 residues. Germline assignment: CDR1 PRHDT and CDR2 FYEKMQ (reference sequence). CDR3 region: CASSRYGLQETQYF. The CDR3, as DNA: TGTGCCAGCAGCCGCTACGGACTACAAGAGACCCAGTACTTC.

This clonotype was seen many times. V and J are TRBV12-3 or TRBV12-4 and TRBJ1-1; TRBD1 is a possible D gene (6 bases). Trimming took off 6 bases at V and 4 bases at J, with 15 bases between the two ends. The CDR3 covers 14 residues. The CDR3 DNA reads as TGTGCCAGCAGCTCCGGGGGCAGGGCCACTGAAGCTTTCTTT. Protein sequence: CASSSGGRATEAFF.

V and J are TRBV10-3 and TRBJ2-7; 10 bases align to TRBD2. The CDR3 sequence is 16 residues long. Germline V lookup: CDR1 ENHRY, CDR2 SYGVKD. Unmatched junction bases numbered 6, after V lost 4 bases and J lost 0 bases. The CDR3 is CAISGKPSGSSYEQYF. The CDR3 DNA is TGTGCCATCAGTGGAAAGCCTAGCGGGAGCTCCTACGAGCAGTACTTC.

In its sample, this clonotype was seen many times. This chain joins TRBV13 and TRBJ2-7, with D perhaps TRBD2 (6 bases). Trimming cost V 1 base and J 0 bases, with 10 bases left between them. The CDR3 is 15 residues long. CDR1 PRHDT and CDR2 FYEKMQ come from the germline V gene (reference sequence). Here the CDR3 reads CASSLDGGSSYEQYF. The CDR3 DNA reads as TGTGCCAGCAGCTTAGACGGGGGAAGCTCCTACGAGCAGTACTTC.

Ten or more counts support this clonotype. The V call is TRBV6-2 or TRBV6-3, the J call TRBJ2-7; the D is unclear. Germline CDR1 MNHEY, CDR2 SVGEGT. V lost 0 bases to trimming and J lost 9 bases, with 12 bases between them. The CDR3 length is 13 residues. The CDR3 protein is CASSYSPSYGQYF. The CDR3 coding sequence is TGTGCCAGCAGTTACTCTCCTAGTTATGGGCAGTACTTC.

With respect to this clonotype: A much more abundant neighbour one base away suggests this may be a read error. J is TRBJ2-5 and V is TRBV27; D unresolved. The CDR3 loop spans 13 amino acids. Trimming pared 1 base from V and 4 bases from J, leaving 7 bases between. The germline CDR1 and CDR2 sequences are MNHEY and SMNVEV (reference sequence). CDR3 sequence: CASSLCPAETQYF. CDR3 DNA: TGTGCCAGCAGTTTATGCCCCGCAGAGACCCAGTACTTC.

The rearrangement uses TRBV7-3 and TRBJ1-2, with D perhaps matching TRBD1 (5 bases). The CDR3 has 14 amino acids. The V and J ends lost 2 bases and 8 bases respectively, with 15 bases between them. CDR1 SGHTA and CDR2 FQGTGA come from the germline V gene. The CDR3 sequence: CASSLGVGARGYTF. CDR3 DNA sequence: TGTGCCAGCAGCTTAGGGGTCGGGGCTCGGGGCTACACCTTC.

In DNA, the CDR3 is TGTGCCAGCAGCTTAGCTCCAGGAATTCAGCCCCAGCATTTT. Amino acid sequence: CASSLAPGIQPQHF. V is TRBV7-2 and J is TRBJ1-5; D is ambiguous. The CDR3 runs to 14 residues. V dropped 0 bases and J dropped 6 bases, with 9 bases sitting between them. Germline assignment: CDR1 SGHTA and CDR2 FQGNSA. Supplemented by reference TRBV7-2 and TRBJ1-5, the full variable domain reads GAGVSQSPSNKVTEKGKDVELRCDPISGHTALYWYRQSLGQGLEFLIYFQGNSAPDKSGLPSDRFSAERTGGSVSTLTIQRTQQEDSAVYLCASSLAPGIQPQHFGDGTRLSIL.

Many counts were recorded for this clonotype. The chain links TRBV19 to TRBJ1-1; 9 nucleotides align to TRBD1. Germline trimming cut 8 bases from V and 4 bases from J; bases unmatched to any gene: 5. The CDR3 covers 13 residues. Per germline, CDR1 LNHDA and CDR2 SQIVND (reference sequence). This chain's CDR3 is CASFPTGGTEAFF. CDR3 DNA: TGTGCCAGTTTTCCGACAGGGGGCACTGAAGCTTTCTTT.

The rearrangement uses TRBV6-5 and TRBJ1-5; perhaps TRBD1 as D (5 bases). V lost 11 bases to trimming and J lost 9 bases, with 26 bases between them. The CDR3 extends over 15 amino acids. Germline CDR1 reads MNHEY; CDR2 reads SVGAGI. CDR3 loop: CACRFDSRSGVPQHF. For the CDR3, the DNA is TGTGCCTGCCGTTTTGACAGTCGATCTGGGGTGCCCCAGCATTTT.

Ten or more counts support this clonotype. The J gene is TRBJ1-6, the V gene TRBV12-3 or TRBV12-4; D is possibly TRBD1 (5 bases). The CDR3 runs 14 residues. V was clipped by 3 bases and J by 8 bases, with 11 bases between them. The CDR3 DNA reads TGTGCCAGCAGTTTGGGTTCAGGGTATTCACCCCTCCACTTT. Protein: CASSLGSGYSPLHF.

J is TRBJ2-7 and V is TRBV28; 7 bases fit TRBD1. Germline V gene data show CDR1 as MDHEN and CDR2 as SYDVKM. The CDR3 is 13 residues long. J was trimmed by 3 bases and V by 6 bases; bases with no gene match: 5. CDR3 sequence: CASRGQDYYEQYF. The CDR3 DNA reads as TGTGCCAGCAGAGGACAGGATTACTACGAGCAGTACTTC.